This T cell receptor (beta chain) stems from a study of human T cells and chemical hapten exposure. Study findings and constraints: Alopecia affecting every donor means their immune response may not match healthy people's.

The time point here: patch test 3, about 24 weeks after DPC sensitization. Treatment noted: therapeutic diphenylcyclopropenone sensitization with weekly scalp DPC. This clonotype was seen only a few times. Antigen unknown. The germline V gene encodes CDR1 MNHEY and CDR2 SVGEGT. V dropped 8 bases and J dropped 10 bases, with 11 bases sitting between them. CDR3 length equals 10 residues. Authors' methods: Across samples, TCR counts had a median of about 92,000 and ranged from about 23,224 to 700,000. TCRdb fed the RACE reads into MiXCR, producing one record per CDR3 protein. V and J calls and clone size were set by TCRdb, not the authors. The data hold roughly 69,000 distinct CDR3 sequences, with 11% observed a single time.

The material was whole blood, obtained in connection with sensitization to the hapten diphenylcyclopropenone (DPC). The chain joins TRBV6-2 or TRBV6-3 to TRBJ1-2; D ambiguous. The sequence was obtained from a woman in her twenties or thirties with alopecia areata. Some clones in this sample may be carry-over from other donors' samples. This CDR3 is CASPTSAYTF. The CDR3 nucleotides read TGTGCCAGCCCCACCTCAGCCTACACCTTC.